This T cell receptor beta chain was sequenced during a study of breast tumors, draining lymph nodes, adjacent tissues. Whole-study findings and limits: Tumors had less TCR diversity than lymph nodes, more than nontumor tissue.

V lost 1 base to trimming and J lost 4 bases, with 14 bases between them. This CDR3 contains 15 residues. Germline CDR1 and CDR2: SGHAT and FQNNGV. The lymph nodes were axillary draining lymph nodes from breast cancer patients. This clonotype was recorded a few times. The antigen is unknown. This may be a read error, as it is one base from a much larger clone. TCRdb re-called the multiplex PCR reads through MiXCR, storing one row per CDR3 protein. The sample has about 130,000 distinct CDR3 sequences, around 20% seen once; the top ten hold around 2.2%. The TCR sequence derives from a female donor with breast cancer. Some clones in this sample may be carry-over from other donors' samples. The sequenced sample was axillary lymph node tissue. The chain joins TRBV11-2 to TRBJ2-7, with TRBD2 as a possible D gene (6 bases). The CDR3 sequence: CASSLGAGGVYEQYF. The CDR3 coding sequence is TGTGCCAGCAGCTTAGGGGCTGGCGGGGTATACGAGCAGTACTTC.